This T cell receptor beta chain was captured by sequencing in a study of post-analysis software for immune sequencing data. Germline CDR1 SGHTA, CDR2 FQGNSA. The CDR3 sequence is 13 residues long. With 2 bases removed from V and 6 bases from J, the gap between germline ends came to 11 bases. Study conclusions and caveats: With TRBV5-6, TRBV5-1 and TRBV20-1 included, about 5 TRBV segments were more frequent in patients than in controls. Significantly decreased normalized Chao1 diversity was recorded for multiple sclerosis patients relative to controls.

Unique molecular identifiers tagged the TCR beta cDNA libraries. MiXCR, applied by TCRdb to the PCR reads, yields one record per CDR3 protein. The sample holds roughly 650,000 distinct CDR3 sequences, roughly three fifths seen once. To note about this clonotype: Its antigen remains unknown.

The specimen was blood. This sequence was found in a girl aged 2 to 9 with multiple sclerosis. The chain couples TRBV7-2 to TRBJ2-7; D remains unclear. The CDR3 DNA reads as TGTGCCAGCAGCTTACTCGGTCCGCTCGAGCAGTACTTC. Translation gives CASSLLGPLEQYF. Filled out from reference TRBV7-2 and TRBJ2-7, the complete variable domain reads GAGVSQSPSNKVTEKGKDVELRCDPISGHTALYWYRQSLGQGLEFLIYFQGNSAPDKSGLPSDRFSAERTGGSVSTLTIQRTQQEDSAVYLCASSLLGPLEQYFGPGTRLTVT.